Following are 16 T cell receptor beta chains from one sample sequenced in a study of metastatic and nonmetastatic thyroid tumors. Patients had received no treatment of any kind before thyroid surgery. TCRdb recomputed clones from the PCR reads via MiXCR. The table lists under 25,000 clones, around 15% of them singletons. The sequenced sample was blood. These receptors were taken from a female donor with papillary thyroid cancer or a benign thyroid nodule (not recorded which). Some clones in this sample may be carry-over from other donors' samples.

This clone was detected ten times or more. The chain links TRBV18 to TRBJ2-7, with a weak D call TRBD2 (6 bases). V was cut by 3 bases and J by 0 bases, with 12 bases left in between. The germline CDR1 and CDR2 sequences are KGHSH and LQKENI. This CDR3 comprises 15 residues. The CDR3 DNA follows: TGTGCCAGCTCACCGTCGGGACTTCGCTCCTACGAGCAGTACTTC. This sequence encodes CASSPSGLRSYEQYF.

The gene calls are TRBV30 and TRBJ2-1; 9 nucleotides match TRBD1. With V trimmed by 2 bases and J by 7 bases, 9 bases remained unmatched. The CDR3 is 15 amino acids. The V gene's germline CDR1 is GTSNPN and CDR2 SVGIG (reference sequence). The CDR3 sequence is CAWSSGTGSWNEQFF. The CDR3, as DNA: TGTGCCTGGAGTTCCGGGACAGGGTCCTGGAATGAGCAGTTCTTC.

This clone was recorded many times. This sample also contains other DNA sequences that code for the same CDR3. The chain employs TRBV4-3 and TRBJ1-1; D possibly corresponds to TRBD1 (5 bases). The CDR3 extends over 16 amino acids. CDR1 is LGHNA, CDR2 YSLEER, per germline. Trimming removed 4 bases at V and 1 base at J, with 16 bases between. CDR3 coding DNA: TGCGCCAGCAGCCGGACCCTTGGGACGCAGAACACTGAAGCTTTCTTT. Translation: CASSRTLGTQNTEAFF.

This clone came up many times. The chain uses TRBV19 and TRBJ2-2, with 10 bases identical to TRBD1. With 5 bases clipped from V and 7 bases from J, the junction kept 4 bases outside the gene matches. Germline CDR1 is LNHDA and CDR2 is SQIVND (reference sequence). The CDR3 length is 14 residues. CDR3: CASSDRGRGGELFF. CDR3 sequence (DNA): TGTGCCAGTAGTGACAGGGGGCGAGGCGGGGAGCTGTTTTTT.

This clone was found many times. The rearrangement joins TRBV18 to TRBJ2-1; no definite D call. The CDR3 is made up of 14 amino acids. V was cut by 2 bases and J by 3 bases, with 8 bases left in between. Germline CDR1 and CDR2: KGHSH and LQKENI. The CDR3 bases are TGTGCCAGCTCACCAGAGTACGGCTACAATGAGCAGTTCTTC. Translated, it gives CASSPEYGYNEQFF.

This clone has a count of ten or more. This chain joins TRBV5-4 and TRBJ2-3; TRBD2 aligns across 8 bases. J lost 3 bases, V lost 2 bases, and 8 bases had no gene match. Germline CDR1 and CDR2: SGHNT and YYREEE (reference sequence). The CDR3 has 16 residues. CDR3 sequence reads: CASSLRSGSGTDTQYF. CDR3 DNA: TGTGCCAGCAGCTTAAGGAGCGGGAGTGGTACAGATACGCAGTATTTT.

This clone came up many times. The gene calls are TRBV28 and TRBJ1-2; no clear D. CDR3 length equals 15 residues. Trimming pared 6 bases from V and 2 bases from J, leaving 16 bases between. The germline V gene has CDR1 MDHEN and CDR2 SYDVKM. CDR3 DNA: TGTGCCAGCAGGCCGTTTGAAGGTCTGAACTATGGCTACACCTTC. Protein sequence: CASRPFEGLNYGYTF.

At least ten counts were recorded for this clone. This may stem from a read error, because a much larger clone lies one nucleotide away. The CDR3 is CASSYPSGKEAQYF. CDR3 sequence (DNA): TGTGCCAGCAGCTACCCTAGCGGGAAAGAGGCCCAGTACTTC. The chain couples TRBV2 to TRBJ2-5; 9 nucleotides line up with TRBD2. The CDR3 runs 14 residues. The germline V gene encodes CDR1 SNHLY and CDR2 FYNNEI.

This chain links TRBV20-1 with TRBJ2-1; 9 bases align to TRBD2. The CDR3 is 16 amino acids. Germline V lookup: CDR1 DFQATT, CDR2 SNEGSKA (reference sequence). The junction had 11 bases not matched to a gene; V was cut back by 6 bases and J by 2 bases. The CDR3 sequence is CSARVGGLAAYNEQFF. The CDR3 region has the DNA TGCAGTGCCCGTGTCGGGGGACTAGCTGCCTACAATGAGCAGTTCTTC.

The chain combines TRBV20-1 with TRBJ2-7, with a tentative D call TRBD2 (6 bases). V lost 6 bases, J lost 0 bases, and 12 bases lay in between. Germline CDR1 reads DFQATT; CDR2 reads SNEGSKA (reference sequence). The CDR3 is made up of 13 amino acids. The CDR3 coding sequence is TGCAGTGCCAGACTAGAGAGCTCCTACGAGCAGTACTTC. It translates to CSARLESSYEQYF.

This clone was seen ten or more times. The chain links TRBV12-3 or TRBV12-4 to TRBJ2-5; D tentatively reads TRBD1 or TRBD2 (5 bases each). Between the trimmed V and J ends, which lost 3 bases and 5 bases, there was a span of 19 bases. The CDR3 spans 16 residues. In DNA, the CDR3 is TGTGCCAGCAGTTTTGGGGACGCCCCCCGTCGGGAGACCCAGTACTTC. Protein: CASSFGDAPRRETQYF.

This clone has only one observation. The V gene is TRBV20-1, the J gene TRBJ2-1; D gene unclear. V lost 0 bases and J 10 bases, leaving 10 bases between the germline ends. The germline V gene encodes CDR1 DFQATT and CDR2 SNEGSKA (reference sequence). CDR3 size: 12 residues. DNA of the CDR3: TGCAGTGCTAGAGATTATTTAACCGAGCAGTTCTTC. This encodes CSARDYLTEQFF.

This clone was counted ten times or more. This rearrangement joins TRBV6-1 to TRBJ2-7, with D perhaps given as TRBD1 or TRBD2 (5 bases each). V was cut by 6 bases and J by 0 bases, with 12 bases left in between. The germline gives CDR1 MNHNS, CDR2 SASEGT. CDR3 length equals 14 residues. The DNA of the CDR3 is TGTGCCAGCAGCGGGACGGCGGACTCCTACGAGCAGTACTTC. Protein sequence: CASSGTADSYEQYF.

This clone was detected many times. The rearrangement joins TRBV7-2 to TRBJ1-3; a possible D gene is TRBD1 (6 bases). The CDR3 consists of 15 residues. V lost 7 bases and J lost 4, with 17 bases in between. Per germline, CDR1 SGHTA and CDR2 FQGNSA. The chain's CDR3 is CASTEKGGTGNTIYF. CDR3 bases: TGTGCCAGCACCGAGAAAGGGGGTACGGGAAACACCATATATTTT.

This clone was found many times. The chain employs TRBV29-1 and TRBJ1-3; TRBD1 is a possible D gene (6 bases). Looked up from germline, CDR1 is SQVTM and CDR2 is ANQGSEA. Trimming removed 7 bases from V and 4 bases from J, with 14 bases in between. This CDR3 comprises 13 residues. CDR3 coding DNA: TGCAGCGCTGCCCGGGACACAGGAAACACCATATATTTT. Protein product: CSAARDTGNTIYF.

As to this clone: This may be a read error, as it is one base from a much larger clone. The same CDR3 is also encoded by other DNA sequences in this sample. The chain is built from TRBV29-1 and TRBJ2-6; 8 bases align to TRBD1. The CDR3 contains 16 residues. Germline assignment: CDR1 SQVTM and CDR2 ANQGSEA. Unmatched junction bases numbered 12, after V lost 7 bases and J lost 4 bases. Written as DNA, the CDR3 is TGCAGCGAGAGACCGGACAGGGACCCCGGGGCCAACGTCCTGACTTTC. As protein: CSERPDRDPGANVLTF. The full variable domain, completed using reference TRBV29-1 and TRBJ2-6, is SAVISQKPSRDICQRGTSLTIQCQVDSQVTMMFWYRQQPGQSLTLIATANQGSEATYESGFVIDKFPISRPNLTFSTLTVSNMSPEDSSIYLCSERPDRDPGANVLTFGAGSRLTVL.